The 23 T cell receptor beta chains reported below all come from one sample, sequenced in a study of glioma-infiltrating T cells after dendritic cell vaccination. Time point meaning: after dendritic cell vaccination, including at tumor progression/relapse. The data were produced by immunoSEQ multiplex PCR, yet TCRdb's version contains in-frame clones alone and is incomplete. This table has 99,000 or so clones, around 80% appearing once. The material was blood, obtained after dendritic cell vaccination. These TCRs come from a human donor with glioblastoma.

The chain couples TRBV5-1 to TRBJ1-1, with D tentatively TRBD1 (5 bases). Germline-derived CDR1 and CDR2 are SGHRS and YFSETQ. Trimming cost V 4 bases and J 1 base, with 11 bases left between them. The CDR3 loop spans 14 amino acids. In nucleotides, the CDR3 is TGCGCCAGCAGCGGAAATACAGGGAACACTGAAGCTTTCTTT. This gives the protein CASSGNTGNTEAFF.

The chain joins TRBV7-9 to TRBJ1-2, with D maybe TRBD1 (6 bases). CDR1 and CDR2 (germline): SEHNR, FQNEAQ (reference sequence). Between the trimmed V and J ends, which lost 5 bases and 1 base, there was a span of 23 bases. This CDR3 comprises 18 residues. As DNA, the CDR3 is TGTGCCAGCAGCCTTAGCGAGGGAGAACAGGGCTTTAACTATGGCTACACCTTC. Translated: CASSLSEGEQGFNYGYTF. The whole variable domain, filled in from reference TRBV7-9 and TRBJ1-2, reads DTGVSQNPRHKITKRGQNVTFRCDPISEHNRLYWYRQTLGQGPEFLTYFQNEAQLEKSRLLSDRFSAERPKGSFSTLEIQRTEQGDSAMYLCASSLSEGEQGFNYGYTFGSGTRLTVV.

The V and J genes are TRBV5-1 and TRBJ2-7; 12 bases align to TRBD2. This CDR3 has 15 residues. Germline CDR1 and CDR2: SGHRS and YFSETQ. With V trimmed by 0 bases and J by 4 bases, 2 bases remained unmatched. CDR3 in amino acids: CASSLVTSGRYEQYF. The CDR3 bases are TGCGCCAGCAGCTTGGTAACTAGCGGGAGGTACGAGCAGTACTTC.

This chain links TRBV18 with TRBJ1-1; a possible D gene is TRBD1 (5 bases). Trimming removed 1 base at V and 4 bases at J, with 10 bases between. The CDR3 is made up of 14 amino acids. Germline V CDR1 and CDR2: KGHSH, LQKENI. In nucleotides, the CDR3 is TGTGCCAGCTCACCACGCACTGGGGCCACTGAAGCTTTCTTT. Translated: CASSPRTGATEAFF. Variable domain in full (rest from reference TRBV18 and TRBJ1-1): NAGVMQNPRHLVRRRGQEARLRCSPMKGHSHVYWYRQLPEEGLKFMVYLQKENIIDESGMPKERFSAEFPKEGPSILRIQQVVRGDSAAYFCASSPRTGATEAFFGQGTRLTVV.

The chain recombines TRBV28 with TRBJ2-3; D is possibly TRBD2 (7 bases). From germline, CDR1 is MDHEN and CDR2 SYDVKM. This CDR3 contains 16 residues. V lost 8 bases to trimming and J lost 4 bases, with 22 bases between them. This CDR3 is CASRALGGEEADTQYF. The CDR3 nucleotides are TGTGCCAGCCGGGCTTTAGGGGGGGAGGAGGCAGATACGCAGTATTTT.

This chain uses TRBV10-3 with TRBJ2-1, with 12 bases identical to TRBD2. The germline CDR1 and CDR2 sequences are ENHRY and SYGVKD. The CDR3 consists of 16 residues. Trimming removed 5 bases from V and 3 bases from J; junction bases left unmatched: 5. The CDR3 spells CAISTRTSGIYNEQFF. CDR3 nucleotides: TGTGCCATCAGTACCAGGACTAGCGGGATCTACAATGAGCAGTTCTTC.

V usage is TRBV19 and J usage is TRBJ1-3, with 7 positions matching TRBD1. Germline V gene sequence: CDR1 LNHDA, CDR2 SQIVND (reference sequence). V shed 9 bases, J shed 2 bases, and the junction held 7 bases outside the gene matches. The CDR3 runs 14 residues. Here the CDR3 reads CASKKTGTGNTIYF. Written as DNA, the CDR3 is TGTGCCAGCAAAAAGACAGGGACTGGAAACACCATATATTTT.

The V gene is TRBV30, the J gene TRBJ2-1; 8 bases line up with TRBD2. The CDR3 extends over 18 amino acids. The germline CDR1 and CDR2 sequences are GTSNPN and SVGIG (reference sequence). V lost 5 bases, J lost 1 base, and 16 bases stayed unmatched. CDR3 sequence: CAWGLWRTSGQSYNEQFF. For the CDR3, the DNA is TGTGCCTGGGGTTTGTGGCGCACTAGCGGTCAATCCTACAATGAGCAGTTCTTC.

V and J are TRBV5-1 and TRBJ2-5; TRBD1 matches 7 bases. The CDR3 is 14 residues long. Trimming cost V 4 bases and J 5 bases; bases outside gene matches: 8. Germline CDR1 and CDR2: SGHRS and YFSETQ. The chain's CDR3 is CASSLQGRGETQYF. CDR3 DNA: TGCGCCAGCAGCCTACAGGGGAGAGGCGAGACCCAGTACTTC.

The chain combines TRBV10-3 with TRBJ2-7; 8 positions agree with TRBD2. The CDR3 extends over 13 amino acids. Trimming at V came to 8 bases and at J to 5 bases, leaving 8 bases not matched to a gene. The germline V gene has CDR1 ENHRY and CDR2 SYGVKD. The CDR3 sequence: CAIQALAENEQYF. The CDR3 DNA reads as TGTGCCATCCAGGCACTAGCGGAGAACGAGCAGTACTTC.

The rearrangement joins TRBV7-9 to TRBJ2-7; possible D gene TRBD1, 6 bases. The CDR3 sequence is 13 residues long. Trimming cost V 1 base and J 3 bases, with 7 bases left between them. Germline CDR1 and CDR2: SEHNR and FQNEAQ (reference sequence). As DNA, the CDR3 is TGTGCCAGCAGCTTAGGGACAGTCTACGAGCAGTACTTC. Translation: CASSLGTVYEQYF.

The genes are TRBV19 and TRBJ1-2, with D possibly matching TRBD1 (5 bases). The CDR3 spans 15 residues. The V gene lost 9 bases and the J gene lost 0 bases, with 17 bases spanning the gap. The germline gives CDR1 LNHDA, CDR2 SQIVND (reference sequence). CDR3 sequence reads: CASERPDSSNYGYTF. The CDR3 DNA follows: TGTGCCAGCGAGCGACCCGACAGTTCTAACTATGGCTACACCTTC.

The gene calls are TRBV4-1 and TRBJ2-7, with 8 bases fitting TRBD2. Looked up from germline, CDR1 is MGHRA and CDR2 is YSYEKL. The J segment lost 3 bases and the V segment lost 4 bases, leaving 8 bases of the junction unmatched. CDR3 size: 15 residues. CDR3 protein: CASSPTGTRGYEQYF. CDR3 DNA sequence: TGCGCCAGCAGCCCTACCGGGACTAGGGGCTACGAGCAGTACTTC.

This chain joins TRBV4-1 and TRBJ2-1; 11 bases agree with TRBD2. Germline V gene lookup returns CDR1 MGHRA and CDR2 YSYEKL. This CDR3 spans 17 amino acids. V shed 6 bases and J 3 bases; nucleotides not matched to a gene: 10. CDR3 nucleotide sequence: TGCGCCAGCAGGGCTGCGGGACTAGCGGATCGCTACAATGAGCAGTTCTTC. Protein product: CASRAAGLADRYNEQFF.

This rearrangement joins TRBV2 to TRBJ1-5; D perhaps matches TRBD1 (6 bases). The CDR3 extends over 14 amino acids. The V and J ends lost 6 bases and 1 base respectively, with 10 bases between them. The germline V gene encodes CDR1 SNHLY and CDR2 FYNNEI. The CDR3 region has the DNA TGTGCCAGCAGGAGGGACATCAGCAATCAGCCCCAGCATTTT. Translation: CASRRDISNQPQHF.

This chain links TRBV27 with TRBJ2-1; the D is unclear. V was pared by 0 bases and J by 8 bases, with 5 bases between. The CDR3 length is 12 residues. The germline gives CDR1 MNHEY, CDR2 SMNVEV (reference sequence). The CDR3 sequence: CASSLSSHEQFF. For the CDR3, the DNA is TGTGCCAGCAGTTTATCTAGCCATGAGCAGTTCTTC.

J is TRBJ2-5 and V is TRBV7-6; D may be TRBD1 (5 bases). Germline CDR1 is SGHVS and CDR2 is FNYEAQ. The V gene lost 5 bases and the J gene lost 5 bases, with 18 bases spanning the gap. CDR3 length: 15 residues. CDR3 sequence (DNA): TGTGCCAGCAGCCCTGACAGCCCCAGGAGCGAGACCCAGTACTTC. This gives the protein CASSPDSPRSETQYF.

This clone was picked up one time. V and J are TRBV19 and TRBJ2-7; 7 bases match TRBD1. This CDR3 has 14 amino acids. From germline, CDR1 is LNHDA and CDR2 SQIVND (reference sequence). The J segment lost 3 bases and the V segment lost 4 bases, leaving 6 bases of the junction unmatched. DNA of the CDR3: TGTGCCAGTAGTAAAGAGGGGGCTGGCTACGAGCAGTACTTC. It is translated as CASSKEGAGYEQYF.

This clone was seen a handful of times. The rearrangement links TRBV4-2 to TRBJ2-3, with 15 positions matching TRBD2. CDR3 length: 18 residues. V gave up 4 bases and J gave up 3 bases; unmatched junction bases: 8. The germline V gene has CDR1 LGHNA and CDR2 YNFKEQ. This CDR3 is CASSRTSGGARWTDTQYF. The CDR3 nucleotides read TGTGCCAGCAGCCGGACTAGCGGGGGGGCCAGGTGGACAGATACGCAGTATTTT.

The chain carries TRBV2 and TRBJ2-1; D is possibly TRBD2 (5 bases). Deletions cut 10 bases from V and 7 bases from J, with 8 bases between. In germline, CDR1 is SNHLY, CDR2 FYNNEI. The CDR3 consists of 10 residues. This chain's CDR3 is CATTGNEQFF. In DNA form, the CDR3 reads TGTGCCACCACGGGGAATGAGCAGTTCTTC.

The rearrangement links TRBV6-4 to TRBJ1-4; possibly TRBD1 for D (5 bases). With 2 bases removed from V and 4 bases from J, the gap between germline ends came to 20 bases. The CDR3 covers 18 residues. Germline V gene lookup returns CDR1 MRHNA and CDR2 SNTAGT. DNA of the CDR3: TGTGCCAGCAGTGACCCGACAGTTAAAGGGGTTCTTAATGAAAAACTGTTTTTT. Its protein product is CASSDPTVKGVLNEKLFF.

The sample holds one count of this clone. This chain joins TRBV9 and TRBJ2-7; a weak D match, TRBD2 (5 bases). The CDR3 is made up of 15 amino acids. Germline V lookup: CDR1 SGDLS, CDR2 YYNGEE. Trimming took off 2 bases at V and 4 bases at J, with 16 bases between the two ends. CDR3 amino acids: CASSVEAASRYEQYF. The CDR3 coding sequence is TGTGCCAGCAGCGTTGAGGCGGCTAGCAGATACGAGCAGTACTTC.

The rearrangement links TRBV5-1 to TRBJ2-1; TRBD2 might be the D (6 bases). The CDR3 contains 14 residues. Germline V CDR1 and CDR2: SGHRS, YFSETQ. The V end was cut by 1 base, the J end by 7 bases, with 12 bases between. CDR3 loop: CASSLWGDENEQFF. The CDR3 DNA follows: TGCGCCAGCAGCTTGTGGGGGGACGAAAATGAGCAGTTCTTC. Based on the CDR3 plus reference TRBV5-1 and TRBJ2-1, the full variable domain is KAGVTQTPRYLIKTRGQQVTLSCSPISGHRSVSWYQQTPGQGLQFLFEYFSETQRNKGNFPGRFSGRQFSNSRSEMNVSTLELGDSALYLCASSLWGDENEQFFGPGTRLTVL.